Below are 15 T cell receptor beta chains sequenced from a single sample in a study of T cells in Graves' hyperthyroidism and ophthalmopathy. The TCR beta CDR3 regions underwent amplification using RNA transcripts as the source. Using the HTBI primer set, a first-round RT-PCR was run on the TCR CDR3. A single record per CDR3 protein comes from TCRdb applying MiXCR to the multiplex PCR reads. The table lists hundreds of thousands of distinct CDR3 sequences, 16% of them singletons. Specimen: blood. These receptors all come from a woman aged 40 to 55 with Graves' ophthalmopathy.

The V and J genes are TRBV7-9 and TRBJ2-7; 15 bases are shared with TRBD2. Germline V lookup: CDR1 SEHNR, CDR2 FQNEAQ (reference sequence). The CDR3 has 15 residues. V dropped 5 bases and J dropped 6; count of bases not matched to a gene: 5. CDR3 region: CASSVGTSGRREQYF. The CDR3 DNA reads TGTGCCAGCAGCGTAGGGACTAGCGGGAGGCGCGAGCAGTACTTC.

This clonotype was detected only a few times. The chain recombines TRBV7-9 with TRBJ2-1; unclear D gene. Looked up from germline, CDR1 is SEHNR and CDR2 is FQNEAQ (reference sequence). Trimming shortened V by 1 base and J by 7 bases, and 8 bases separated the two germline ends. The CDR3 has 13 amino acids. This CDR3 is CASSLVIGNEQFF. The CDR3 bases are TGTGCCAGCAGCTTAGTAATCGGGAATGAGCAGTTCTTC.

The table lists this clonotype with a few counts. V usage is TRBV4-1 and J usage is TRBJ1-3, with D maybe TRBD1 (5 bases). The CDR3 runs 16 residues. The V and J ends lost 1 base and 0 bases respectively, with 10 bases between them. Germline lookup yields CDR1 MGHRA and CDR2 YSYEKL. CDR3 in amino acids: CASSQGGRASGNTIYF. The CDR3 nucleotides read TGCGCCAGCAGCCAAGGCGGCAGGGCCTCTGGAAACACCATATATTTT.

This clonotype was counted at least ten times. DNA of the CDR3: TGTGCCAGCAGTGAAAGTCTGGGGAACACCGGGGAGCTGTTTTTT. This sequence encodes CASSESLGNTGELFF. The chain employs TRBV2 and TRBJ2-2, with D unresolved. V dropped 2 bases and J dropped 1 base, with 8 bases sitting between them. Germline assignment: CDR1 SNHLY and CDR2 FYNNEI. The CDR3 length is 15 residues.

This clonotype was seen many times. The chain has TRBV20-1 and TRBJ1-2; weak D call: TRBD1 (5 bases). Trimming took 0 bases from V and 1 from J, leaving 12 bases between them. In germline, CDR1 is DFQATT, CDR2 SNEGSKA (reference sequence). This CDR3 spans 15 amino acids. CDR3 protein: CSAREVPQGNYGYTF. The CDR3 nucleotides are TGCAGTGCTAGAGAGGTTCCCCAGGGTAACTATGGCTACACCTTC.

This clonotype is a singleton in its sample. The V and J genes are TRBV5-1 and TRBJ1-5; 11 bases match TRBD1. The V gene end was trimmed by 2 bases and the J gene end by 0 bases; junction bases not matched to a gene: 4. The CDR3 has 17 amino acids. Looked up from germline, CDR1 is SGHRS and CDR2 is YFSETQ. The CDR3 DNA follows: TGCGCCAGCAGCTTAACCGGGACAGGGGGTAGCAATCAGCCCCAGCATTTT. This gives the protein CASSLTGTGGSNQPQHF. Together with reference TRBV5-1 and TRBJ1-5, the CDR3 gives the full variable domain: KAGVTQTPRYLIKTRGQQVTLSCSPISGHRSVSWYQQTPGQGLQFLFEYFSETQRNKGNFPGRFSGRQFSNSRSEMNVSTLELGDSALYLCASSLTGTGGSNQPQHFGDGTRLSIL.

There are many counts of this clonotype. The rearrangement joins TRBV11-2 to TRBJ2-5; 7 positions agree with TRBD2. Per the germline V gene, CDR1 is SGHAT and CDR2 is FQNNGV. Trimming at V came to 4 bases and at J to 5 bases, leaving 7 bases not matched to a gene. This CDR3 has 14 residues. The CDR3 DNA reads as TGTGCCAGCAGCTCCCGGGGGAGGGTGGAGACCCAGTACTTC. This codes for CASSSRGRVETQYF.

This clonotype has ten or more counts. The chain carries TRBV24-1 and TRBJ2-1, with D maybe TRBD2 (6 bases). The CDR3 runs to 15 residues. Germline-derived CDR1 and CDR2 are KGHDR and SFDVKD. Deletions cut 4 bases from V and 4 bases from J, with 13 bases between. DNA of the CDR3: TGTGCCACCAGTGAGTCCCTAGCGATTTACAATGAGCAGTTCTTC. Residues: CATSESLAIYNEQFF.

This clonotype was seen many times. The V call is TRBV7-9, the J call TRBJ2-1; TRBD1 might be the D (6 bases). The CDR3 loop spans 15 amino acids. Germline V gives CDR1 SEHNR, CDR2 FQNEAQ (reference sequence). Trimming took off 3 bases at V and 6 bases at J, with 15 bases between the two ends. CDR3 protein: CASSFADRRRNEQFF. The CDR3 coding sequence is TGTGCCAGCAGCTTCGCGGACAGAAGGCGCAATGAGCAGTTCTTC.

This clonotype turned up a few times. J is TRBJ2-3 and V is TRBV20-1, with 7 positions matching TRBD1. In germline, CDR1 is DFQATT, CDR2 SNEGSKA (reference sequence). The CDR3 runs 14 residues. V was clipped by 7 bases and J by 3 bases; unmatched bases: 10. This chain's CDR3 is CSVRGQGNTDTQYF. The CDR3 coding sequence is TGCAGTGTTAGGGGGCAGGGTAATACAGATACGCAGTATTTT.

This clonotype was seen at least ten times. V usage is TRBV20-1 and J usage is TRBJ2-1; 9 nucleotides line up with TRBD2. The V gene end was trimmed by 6 bases and the J gene end by 0 bases; junction bases not matched to a gene: 3. The CDR3 sequence is 14 residues long. Germline CDR1 DFQATT, CDR2 SNEGSKA (reference sequence). In DNA, the CDR3 is TGCAGTGCCCTTAGCGGGAGCTCCTACAATGAGCAGTTCTTC. It specifies CSALSGSSYNEQFF.

The chain has TRBV7-9 and TRBJ2-5; D unclear. The CDR3 is made up of 15 amino acids. Germline V gene data show CDR1 as SEHNR and CDR2 as FQNEAQ (reference sequence). V was clipped by 3 bases and J by 5 bases, with 16 bases between them. CDR3 DNA: TGTGCCAGCAGCTTTAATACGGGCGGCGACGAGACCCAGTACTTC. Amino acids: CASSFNTGGDETQYF.

This clonotype was recorded a few times. Since no conserved phenylalanine or tryptophan closes the CDR3, a read error is the likely cause. This chain uses TRBV2 with TRBJ1-1, with 7 nucleotides matching TRBD1. This CDR3 is built from 11 residues. The junction had 4 bases not matched to a gene; V was cut back by 10 bases and J by 5 bases. CDR1 is SNHLY, CDR2 FYNNEI, per germline. The CDR3 sequence: CATAQGTEAFL. The CDR3, as DNA: TGTGCCACCGCACAGGGGACTGAAGCTTTCCTT.

This clonotype has only a few counts. This chain uses TRBV27 with TRBJ1-5; D ambiguous. Germline V gives CDR1 MNHEY, CDR2 SMNVEV (reference sequence). Between the trimmed V and J ends, which lost 2 bases and 2 bases, there was a span of 10 bases. This CDR3 comprises 15 residues. The CDR3 region has the DNA TGTGCCAGCAGTTTAAAAGGGTGGGGCAATCAGCCCCAGCATTTT. Translated, it gives CASSLKGWGNQPQHF.

The chain carries TRBV6-2 or TRBV6-3 and TRBJ2-2, with a possible D match to TRBD2 (6 bases). V was pared by 0 bases and J by 3 bases, with 11 bases between. CDR1 and CDR2 (germline): MNHEY, SVGEGT. The CDR3 has 16 residues. The CDR3 nucleotides are TGTGCCAGCAGTTACTCCGGCGGGGCCTACACCGGGGAGCTGTTTTTT. It translates to CASSYSGGAYTGELFF.